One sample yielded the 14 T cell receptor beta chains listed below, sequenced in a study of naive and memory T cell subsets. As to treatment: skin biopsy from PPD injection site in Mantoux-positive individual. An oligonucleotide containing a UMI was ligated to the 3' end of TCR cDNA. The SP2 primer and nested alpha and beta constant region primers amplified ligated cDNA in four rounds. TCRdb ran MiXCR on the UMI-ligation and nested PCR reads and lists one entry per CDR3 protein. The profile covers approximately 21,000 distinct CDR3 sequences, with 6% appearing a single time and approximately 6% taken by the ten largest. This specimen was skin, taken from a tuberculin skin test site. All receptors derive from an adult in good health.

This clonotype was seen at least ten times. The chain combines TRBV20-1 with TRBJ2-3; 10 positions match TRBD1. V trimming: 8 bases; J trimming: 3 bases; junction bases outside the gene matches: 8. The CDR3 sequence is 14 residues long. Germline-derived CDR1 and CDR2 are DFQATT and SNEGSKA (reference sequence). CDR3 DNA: TGCAGTAGCCGGGACAGGGGAAGGACAGATACGCAGTATTTT. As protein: CSSRDRGRTDTQYF.

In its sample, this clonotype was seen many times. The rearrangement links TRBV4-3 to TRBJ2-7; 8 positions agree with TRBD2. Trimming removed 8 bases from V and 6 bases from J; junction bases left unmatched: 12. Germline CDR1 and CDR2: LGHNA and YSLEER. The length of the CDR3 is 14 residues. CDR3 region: CASFVWGLVSEQYF. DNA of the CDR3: TGCGCCAGCTTTGTTTGGGGACTAGTGAGCGAGCAGTACTTC.

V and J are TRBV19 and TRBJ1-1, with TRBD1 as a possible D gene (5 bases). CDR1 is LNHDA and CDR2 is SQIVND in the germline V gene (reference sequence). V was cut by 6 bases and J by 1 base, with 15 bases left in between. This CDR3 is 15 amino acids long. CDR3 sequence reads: CASSTMGTANTEAFF. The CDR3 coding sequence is TGTGCCAGTAGCACCATGGGGACGGCGAACACTGAAGCTTTCTTT.

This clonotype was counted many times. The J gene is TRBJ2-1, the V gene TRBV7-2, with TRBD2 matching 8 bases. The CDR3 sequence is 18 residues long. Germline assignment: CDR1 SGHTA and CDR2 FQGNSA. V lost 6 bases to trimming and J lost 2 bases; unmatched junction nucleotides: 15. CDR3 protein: CASRFSPVGSGTYNEQFF. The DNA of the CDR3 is TGTGCCAGCAGGTTCAGTCCCGTTGGTAGCGGGACCTACAATGAGCAGTTCTTC. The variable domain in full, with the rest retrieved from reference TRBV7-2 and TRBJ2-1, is GAGVSQSPSNKVTEKGKDVELRCDPISGHTALYWYRQSLGQGLEFLIYFQGNSAPDKSGLPSDRFSAERTGGSVSTLTIQRTQQEDSAVYLCASRFSPVGSGTYNEQFFGPGTRLTVL.

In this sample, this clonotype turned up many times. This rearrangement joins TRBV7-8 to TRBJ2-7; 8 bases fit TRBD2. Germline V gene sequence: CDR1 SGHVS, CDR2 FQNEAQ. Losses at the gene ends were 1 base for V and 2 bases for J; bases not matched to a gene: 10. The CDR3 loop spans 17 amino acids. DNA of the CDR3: TGTGCCAGCAGCTTAGTCGTGTGGCTAGCGGGTCCCTACGAGCAGTACTTC. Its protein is CASSLVVWLAGPYEQYF.

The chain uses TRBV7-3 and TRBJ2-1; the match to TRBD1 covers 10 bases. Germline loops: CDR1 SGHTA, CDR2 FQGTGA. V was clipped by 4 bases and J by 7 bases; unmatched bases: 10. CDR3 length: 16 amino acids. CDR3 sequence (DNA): TGTGCCAGCAGCTCTCATTGGGGACAGGGGCAGAATGAGCAGTTCTTC. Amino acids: CASSSHWGQGQNEQFF.

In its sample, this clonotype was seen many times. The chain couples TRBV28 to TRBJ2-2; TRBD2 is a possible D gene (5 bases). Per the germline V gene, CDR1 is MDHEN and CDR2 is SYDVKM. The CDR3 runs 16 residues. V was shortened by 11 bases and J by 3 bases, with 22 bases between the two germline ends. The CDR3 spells CAAGGWGGGHTGELFF. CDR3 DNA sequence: TGTGCCGCAGGCGGGTGGGGTGGCGGTCACACCGGGGAGCTGTTTTTT.

Written as DNA, the CDR3 is TGCAGTGCTAGACTGGTGGACAGGGGATGGACCTGGGGTTCGGAAAAACTGTTTTTT. This sequence encodes CSARLVDRGWTWGSEKLFF. V gene TRBV20-1 combines with J gene TRBJ1-4; 9 nucleotides align to TRBD1. V was pared by 2 bases and J by 8 bases, with 21 bases of the junction left unmatched. The V gene's germline CDR1 is DFQATT and CDR2 SNEGSKA (reference sequence). CDR3 length equals 19 residues.

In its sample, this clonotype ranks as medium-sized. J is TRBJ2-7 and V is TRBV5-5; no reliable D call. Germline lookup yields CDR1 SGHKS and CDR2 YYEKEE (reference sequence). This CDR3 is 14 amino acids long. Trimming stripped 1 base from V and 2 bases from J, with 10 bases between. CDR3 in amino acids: CASSLSPETYEQYF. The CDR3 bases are TGTGCCAGCAGCTTGTCTCCGGAAACCTACGAGCAGTACTTC.

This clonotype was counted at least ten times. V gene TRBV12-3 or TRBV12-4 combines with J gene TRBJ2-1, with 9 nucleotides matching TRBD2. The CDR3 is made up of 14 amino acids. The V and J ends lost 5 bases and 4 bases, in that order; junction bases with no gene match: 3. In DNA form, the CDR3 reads TGTGCCAGCAGTGGGACTAGCAGATACAATGAGCAGTTCTTC. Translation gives CASSGTSRYNEQFF.

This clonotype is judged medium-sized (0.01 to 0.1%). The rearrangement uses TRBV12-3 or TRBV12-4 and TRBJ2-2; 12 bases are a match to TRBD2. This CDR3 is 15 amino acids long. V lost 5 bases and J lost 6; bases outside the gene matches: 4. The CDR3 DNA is TGTGCCAGCAGTAACCCTAGCGGGAGGGCCGGGGAGCTGTTTTTT. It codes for CASSNPSGRAGELFF.

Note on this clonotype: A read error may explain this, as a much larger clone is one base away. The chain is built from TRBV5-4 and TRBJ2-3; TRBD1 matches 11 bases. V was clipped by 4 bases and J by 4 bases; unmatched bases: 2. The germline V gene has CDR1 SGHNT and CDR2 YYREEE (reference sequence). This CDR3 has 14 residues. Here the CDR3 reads CASSPDRGPDTQYF. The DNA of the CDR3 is TGTGCCAGCAGCCCGGACAGGGGGCCAGATACGCAGTATTTT. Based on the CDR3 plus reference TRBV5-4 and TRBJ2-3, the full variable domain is ETGVTQSPTHLIKTRGQQVTLRCSSQSGHNTVSWYQQALGQGPQFIFQYYREEENGRGNFPPRFSGLQFPNYSSELNVNALELDDSALYLCASSPDRGPDTQYFGPGTRLTVL.

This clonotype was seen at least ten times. The chain's CDR3 is CASSIDLSDEQYF. The CDR3 DNA reads as TGTGCCAGCAGCATCGACCTCTCGGACGAGCAGTACTTC. The rearrangement uses TRBV28 and TRBJ2-7; no definite D call. The germline V gene encodes CDR1 MDHEN and CDR2 SYDVKM. The CDR3 has 13 amino acids. V was cut by 6 bases and J by 5 bases, with 14 bases left in between.

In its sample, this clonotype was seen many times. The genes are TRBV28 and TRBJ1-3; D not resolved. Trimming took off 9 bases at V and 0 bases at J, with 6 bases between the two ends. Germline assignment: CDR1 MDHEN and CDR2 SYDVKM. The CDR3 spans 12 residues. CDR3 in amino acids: CASGRSGNTIYF. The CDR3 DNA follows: TGTGCCAGTGGACGCTCTGGAAACACCATATATTTT.